This entry concerns a single TCR beta chain. As handled by the study authors: Reference gene primer amplification in the assay estimated nucleated cell counts. Produced via immunoSEQ multiplex PCR; TCRdb's table is partial and in-frame only. Clone size and V and J calls were adopted from that table, with D and trimming inferred from the DNA. The sample shows a few hundred thousand clones, around 86% of them seen only once. The CDR3 is 15 residues long. Trimming cost V 3 bases and J 0 bases, with 11 bases left between them. The V gene's germline CDR1 is KGHSH and CDR2 LQKENI. The sample belongs to a study of blood T cell repertoires in COVID-19. Study in general: Italy, Spain and the United States were the sources of the convalescent and acute COVID-19 samples. Sources were T cells, B-cell-depleted T cells, or PBMCs; the material itself was cDNA or gDNA.

The rearrangement uses TRBV18 and TRBJ1-2; maybe TRBD1 (6 bases). The sample was peripheral blood. The TCR originated in a man in his fifties or sixties with active or convalescent COVID-19. CDR3 in DNA: TGTGCCAGCTCACCGCCGGGACACCCTAACTATGGCTACACCTTC. Amino acid sequence: CASSPPGHPNYGYTF.